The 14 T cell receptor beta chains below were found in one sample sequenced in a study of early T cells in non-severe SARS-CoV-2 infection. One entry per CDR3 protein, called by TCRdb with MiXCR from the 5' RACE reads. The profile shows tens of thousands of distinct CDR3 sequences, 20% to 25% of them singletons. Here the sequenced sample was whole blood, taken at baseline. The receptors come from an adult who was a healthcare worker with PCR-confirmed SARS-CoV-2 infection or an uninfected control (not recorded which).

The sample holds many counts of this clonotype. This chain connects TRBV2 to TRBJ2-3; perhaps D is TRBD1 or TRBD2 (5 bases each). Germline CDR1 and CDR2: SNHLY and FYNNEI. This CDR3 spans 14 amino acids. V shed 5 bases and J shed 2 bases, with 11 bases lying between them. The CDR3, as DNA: TGTGCCAGCAGTCCGGGACCAGCCACAGATACGCAGTATTTT. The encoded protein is CASSPGPATDTQYF.

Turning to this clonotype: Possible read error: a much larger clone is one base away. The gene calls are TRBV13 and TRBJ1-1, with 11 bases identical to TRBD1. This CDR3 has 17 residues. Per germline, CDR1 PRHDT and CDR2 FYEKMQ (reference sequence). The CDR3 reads CVSSLGTGGTMNTEAFF. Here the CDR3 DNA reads TGTGTCAGCAGCCTAGGGACAGGGGGAACAATGAACACTGAAGCTTTCTTT.

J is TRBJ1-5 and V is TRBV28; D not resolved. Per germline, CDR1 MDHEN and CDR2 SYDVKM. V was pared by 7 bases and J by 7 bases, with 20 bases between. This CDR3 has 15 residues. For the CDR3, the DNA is TGTGCCAGCACCCCCCGTAACCGTTTGTGGCAGCCCCAGCATTTT. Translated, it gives CASTPRNRLWQPQHF.

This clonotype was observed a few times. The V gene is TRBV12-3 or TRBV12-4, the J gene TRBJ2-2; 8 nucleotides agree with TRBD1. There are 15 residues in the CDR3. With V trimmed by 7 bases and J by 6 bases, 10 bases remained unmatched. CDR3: CASTPWQGASGELFF. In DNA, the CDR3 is TGTGCCAGCACACCCTGGCAGGGGGCGTCCGGGGAGCTGTTTTTT.

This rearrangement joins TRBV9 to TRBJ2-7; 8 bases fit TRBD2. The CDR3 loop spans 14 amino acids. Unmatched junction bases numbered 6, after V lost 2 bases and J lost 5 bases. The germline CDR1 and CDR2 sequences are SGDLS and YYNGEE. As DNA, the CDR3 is TGTGCCAGCAGCGTCGCCGGGACTAGTAACGAGCAGTACTTC. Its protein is CASSVAGTSNEQYF. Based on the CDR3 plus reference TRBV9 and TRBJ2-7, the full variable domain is DSGVTQTPKHLITATGQRVTLRCSPRSGDLSVYWYQQSLDQGLQFLIQYYNGEERAKGNILERFSAQQFPDLHSELNLSSLELGDSALYFCASSVAGTSNEQYFGPGTRLTVT.

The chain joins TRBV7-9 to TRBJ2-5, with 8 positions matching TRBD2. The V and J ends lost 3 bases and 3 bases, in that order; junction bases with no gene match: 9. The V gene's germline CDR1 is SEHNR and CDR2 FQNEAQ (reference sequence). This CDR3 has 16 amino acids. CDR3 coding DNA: TGTGCCAGCAGCTTCGGACTAGCTGCTCCAAAAGAGACCCAGTACTTC. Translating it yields CASSFGLAAPKETQYF.

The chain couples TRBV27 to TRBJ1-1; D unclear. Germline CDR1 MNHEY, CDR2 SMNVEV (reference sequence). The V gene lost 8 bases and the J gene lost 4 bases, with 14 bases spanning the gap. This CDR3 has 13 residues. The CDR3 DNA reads TGTGCCAGCTCGGCGGGAATTGTCACTGAAGCTTTCTTT. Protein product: CASSAGIVTEAFF.

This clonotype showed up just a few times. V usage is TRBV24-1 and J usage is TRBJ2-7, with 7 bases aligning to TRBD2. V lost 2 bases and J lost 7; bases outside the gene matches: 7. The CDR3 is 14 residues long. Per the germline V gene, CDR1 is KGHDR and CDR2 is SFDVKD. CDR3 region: CATSDSSGGEEQYF. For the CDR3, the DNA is TGTGCCACCAGTGATTCTAGCGGAGGGGAAGAGCAGTACTTC.

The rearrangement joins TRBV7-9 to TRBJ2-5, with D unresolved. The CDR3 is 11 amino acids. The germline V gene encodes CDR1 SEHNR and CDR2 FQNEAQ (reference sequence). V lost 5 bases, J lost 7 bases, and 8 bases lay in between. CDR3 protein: CASSQPGTQYF. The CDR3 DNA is TGTGCCAGCAGCCAACCGGGGACCCAGTACTTC.

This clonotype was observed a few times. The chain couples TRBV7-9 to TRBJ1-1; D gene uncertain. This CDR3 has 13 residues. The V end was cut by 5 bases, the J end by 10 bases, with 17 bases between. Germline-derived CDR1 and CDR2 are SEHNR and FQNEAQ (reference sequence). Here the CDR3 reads CASSPDAPSVAFF. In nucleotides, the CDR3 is TGTGCCAGCAGCCCGGACGCACCGTCGGTAGCTTTCTTT.

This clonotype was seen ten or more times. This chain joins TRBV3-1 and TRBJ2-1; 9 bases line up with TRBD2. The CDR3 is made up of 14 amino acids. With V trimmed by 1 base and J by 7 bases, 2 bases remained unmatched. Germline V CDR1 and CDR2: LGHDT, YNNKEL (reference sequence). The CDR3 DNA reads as TGTGCCAGCAGCCAAGCGGCGGGGGGGAATGAGCAGTTCTTC. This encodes CASSQAAGGNEQFF.

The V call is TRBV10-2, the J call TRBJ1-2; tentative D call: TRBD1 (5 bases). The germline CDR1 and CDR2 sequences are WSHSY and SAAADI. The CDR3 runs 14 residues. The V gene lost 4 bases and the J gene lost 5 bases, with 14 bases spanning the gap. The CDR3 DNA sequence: TGCGCCAGCAGTGTTGTCAGGGTTGGATATGGCTACACCTTC. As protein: CASSVVRVGYGYTF.

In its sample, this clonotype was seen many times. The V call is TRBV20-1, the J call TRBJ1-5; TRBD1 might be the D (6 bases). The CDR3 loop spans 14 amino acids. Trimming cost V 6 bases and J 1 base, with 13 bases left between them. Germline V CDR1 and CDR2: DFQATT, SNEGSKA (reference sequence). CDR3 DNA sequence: TGCAGTGCAATTGAGGGGGGGAGCAATCAGCCCCAGCATTTT. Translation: CSAIEGGSNQPQHF.

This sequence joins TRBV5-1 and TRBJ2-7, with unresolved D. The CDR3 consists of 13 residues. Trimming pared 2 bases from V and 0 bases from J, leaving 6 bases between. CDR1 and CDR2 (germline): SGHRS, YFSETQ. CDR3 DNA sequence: TGCGCCAGCAGCTTAAAACACTCCTACGAGCAGTACTTC. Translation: CASSLKHSYEQYF.